The entry below describes one T cell receptor beta chain. This CDR3 has 15 amino acids. From germline, CDR1 is SGHVS and CDR2 FNYEAQ. Trimming removed 7 bases from V and 4 bases from J, with 16 bases in between. This record comes from a study of cytomegalovirus exposure and HLA in healthy donors. The study ran its PCR with 60 Vbeta and 13 Jbeta primers. Assay: immunoSEQ multiplex PCR; the TCRdb copy retains only in-frame clones and omits some. This sample has about 97,000 clones, with 73% found just once. Source material: PBMCs. The chain joins TRBV7-6 to TRBJ1-4; the D gene is possibly TRBD1 (6 bases). The TCR originated in a man aged 35 to 55 in good health and CMV-seronegative. The CDR3 region has the DNA TGTGCCAGCAAAGAGGTGGACAGCTTTAATGAAAAACTGTTTTTT. Translation gives CASKEVDSFNEKLFF.